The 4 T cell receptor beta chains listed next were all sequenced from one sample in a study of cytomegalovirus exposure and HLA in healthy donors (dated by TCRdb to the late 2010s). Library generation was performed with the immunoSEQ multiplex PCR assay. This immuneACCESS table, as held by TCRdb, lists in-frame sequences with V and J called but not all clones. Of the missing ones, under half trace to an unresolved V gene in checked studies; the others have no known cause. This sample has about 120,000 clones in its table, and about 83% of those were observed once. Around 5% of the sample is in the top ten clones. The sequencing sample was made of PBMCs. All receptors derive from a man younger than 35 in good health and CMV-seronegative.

CDR3 residues: CASSQAHSGANVLTF. The CDR3 DNA reads TGCGCCAGCAGCCAGGCCCACTCTGGGGCCAACGTCCTGACTTTC. The chain couples TRBV5-1 to TRBJ2-6; D gene unclear. The V end was cut by 4 bases, the J end by 0 bases, with 8 bases between. Germline CDR1 SGHRS, CDR2 YFSETQ. The CDR3 length is 15 residues.

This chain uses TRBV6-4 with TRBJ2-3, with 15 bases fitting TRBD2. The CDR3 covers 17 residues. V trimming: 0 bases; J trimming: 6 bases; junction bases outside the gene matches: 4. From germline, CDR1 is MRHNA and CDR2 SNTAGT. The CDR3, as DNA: TGTGCCAGCAGTGACTCTGGACTAGCGGGGGGGCGTGATACGCAGTATTTT. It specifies CASSDSGLAGGRDTQYF.

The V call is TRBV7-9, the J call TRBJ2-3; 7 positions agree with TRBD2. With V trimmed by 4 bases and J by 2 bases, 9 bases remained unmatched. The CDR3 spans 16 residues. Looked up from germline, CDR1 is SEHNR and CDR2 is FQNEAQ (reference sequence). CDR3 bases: TGTGCCAGCAGCTCCTGGGCGGGAGAGCTCACAGATACGCAGTATTTT. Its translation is CASSSWAGELTDTQYF.

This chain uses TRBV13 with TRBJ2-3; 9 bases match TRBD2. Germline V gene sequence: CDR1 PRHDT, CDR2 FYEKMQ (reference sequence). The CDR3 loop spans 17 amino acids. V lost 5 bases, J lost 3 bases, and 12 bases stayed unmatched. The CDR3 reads CASSPGRRGGGTDTQYF. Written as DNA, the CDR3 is TGTGCCAGCAGCCCTGGGAGGCGGGGGGGCGGGACAGATACGCAGTATTTT.